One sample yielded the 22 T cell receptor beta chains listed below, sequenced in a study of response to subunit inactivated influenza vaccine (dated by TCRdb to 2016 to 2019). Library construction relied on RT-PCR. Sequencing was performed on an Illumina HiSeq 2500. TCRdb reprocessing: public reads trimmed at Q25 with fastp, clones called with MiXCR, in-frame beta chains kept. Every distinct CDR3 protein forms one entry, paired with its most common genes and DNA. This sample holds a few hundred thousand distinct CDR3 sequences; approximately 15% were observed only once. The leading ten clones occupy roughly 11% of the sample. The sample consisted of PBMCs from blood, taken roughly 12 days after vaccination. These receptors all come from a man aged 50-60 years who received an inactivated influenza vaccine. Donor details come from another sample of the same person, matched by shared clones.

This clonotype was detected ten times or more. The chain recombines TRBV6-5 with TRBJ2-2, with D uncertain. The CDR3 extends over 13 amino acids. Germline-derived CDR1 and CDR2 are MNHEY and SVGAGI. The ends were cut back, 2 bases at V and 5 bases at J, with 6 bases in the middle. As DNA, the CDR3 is TGTGCCAGCAGTTACCCCGGGACCGGGGAGCTGTTTTTT. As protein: CASSYPGTGELFF.

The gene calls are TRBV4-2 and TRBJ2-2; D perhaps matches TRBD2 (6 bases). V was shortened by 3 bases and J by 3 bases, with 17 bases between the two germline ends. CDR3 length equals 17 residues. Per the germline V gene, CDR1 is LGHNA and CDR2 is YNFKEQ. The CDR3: CASSQRSRSGDTGELFF. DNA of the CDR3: TGTGCCAGCAGCCAGCGGTCGCGATCGGGGGACACCGGGGAGCTGTTTTTT.

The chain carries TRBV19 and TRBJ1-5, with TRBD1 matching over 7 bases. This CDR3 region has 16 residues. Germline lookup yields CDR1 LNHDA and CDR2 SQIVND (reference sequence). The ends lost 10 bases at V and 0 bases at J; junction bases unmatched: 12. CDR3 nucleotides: TGTGCCACCCAGAGAGGACAGGCGTATAGCAATCAGCCCCAGCATTTT. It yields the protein CATQRGQAYSNQPQHF.

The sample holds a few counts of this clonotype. The CDR3, as DNA: TGCGCCAGCAGCCAAGGGACAGGCAACAATCAGCCCCAGCATTTT. It yields the protein CASSQGTGNNQPQHF. This rearrangement joins TRBV4-1 to TRBJ1-5; TRBD1 matches at 7 bases. The CDR3 has 15 amino acids. With 1 base clipped from V and 3 bases from J, the junction kept 3 bases outside the gene matches. Germline-derived CDR1 and CDR2 are MGHRA and YSYEKL.

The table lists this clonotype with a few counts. CDR3 in amino acids: CASSLVGGPINSPLHF. CDR3 bases: TGTGCCAGCAGCTTAGTTGGGGGACCGATTAATTCACCCCTCCACTTT. This rearrangement joins TRBV11-2 to TRBJ1-6, with D tentatively TRBD1 (5 bases). Trimming removed 1 base from V and 6 bases from J, with 13 bases in between. The CDR3 consists of 16 residues. Germline V gene sequence: CDR1 SGHAT, CDR2 FQNNGV.

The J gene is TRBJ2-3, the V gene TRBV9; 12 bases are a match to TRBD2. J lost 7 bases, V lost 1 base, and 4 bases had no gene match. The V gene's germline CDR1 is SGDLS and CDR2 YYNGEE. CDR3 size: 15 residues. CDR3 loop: CASSVLTSGSHTQYF. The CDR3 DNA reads TGTGCCAGCAGCGTACTGACTAGCGGGAGCCATACGCAGTATTTT. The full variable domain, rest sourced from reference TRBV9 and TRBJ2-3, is DSGVTQTPKHLITATGQRVTLRCSPRSGDLSVYWYQQSLDQGLQFLIQYYNGEERAKGNILERFSAQQFPDLHSELNLSSLELGDSALYFCASSVLTSGSHTQYFGPGTRLTVL.

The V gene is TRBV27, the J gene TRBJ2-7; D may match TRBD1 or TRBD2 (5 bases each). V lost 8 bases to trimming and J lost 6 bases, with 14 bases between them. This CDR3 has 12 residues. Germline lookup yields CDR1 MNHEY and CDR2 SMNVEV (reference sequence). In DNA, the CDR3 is TGTGCCAGCGGGGACCCCGCCTGCGAGCAGTACTTC. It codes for CASGDPACEQYF.

The CDR3 reads CASSPLVWGRGELFF. CDR3 sequence (DNA): TGTGCCAGCAGTCCCCTAGTCTGGGGGCGCGGGGAGCTGTTTTTT. The J gene is TRBJ2-2, the V gene TRBV12-3 or TRBV12-4; possibly TRBD1 for D (6 bases). The V and J ends lost 5 bases and 7 bases respectively, with 17 bases between them. The CDR3 is 15 amino acids.

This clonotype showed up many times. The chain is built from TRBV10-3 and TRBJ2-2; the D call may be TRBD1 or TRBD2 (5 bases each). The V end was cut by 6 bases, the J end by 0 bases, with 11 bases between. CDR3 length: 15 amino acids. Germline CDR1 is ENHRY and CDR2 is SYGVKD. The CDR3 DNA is TGTGCCATCAGCCCCCGGGACCCGAACACCGGGGAGCTGTTTTTT. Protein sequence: CAISPRDPNTGELFF.

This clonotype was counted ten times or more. The CDR3 here is CAIMSRGASGANVLTF. CDR3 nucleotides: TGTGCCATCATGAGCAGGGGTGCCTCTGGGGCCAACGTCCTGACTTTC. The J gene is TRBJ2-6, the V gene TRBV10-3, with D perhaps matching TRBD1 (6 bases). CDR1 ENHRY and CDR2 SYGVKD come from the germline V gene. The CDR3 spans 16 residues. Trimming stripped 7 bases from V and 0 bases from J, with 13 bases between.

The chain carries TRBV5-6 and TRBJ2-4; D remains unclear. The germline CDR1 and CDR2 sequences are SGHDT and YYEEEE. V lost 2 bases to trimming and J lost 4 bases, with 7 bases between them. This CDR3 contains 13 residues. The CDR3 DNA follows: TGTGCCAGCAGCTTCGGCAGAAAAAACATTCAGTACTTC. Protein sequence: CASSFGRKNIQYF.

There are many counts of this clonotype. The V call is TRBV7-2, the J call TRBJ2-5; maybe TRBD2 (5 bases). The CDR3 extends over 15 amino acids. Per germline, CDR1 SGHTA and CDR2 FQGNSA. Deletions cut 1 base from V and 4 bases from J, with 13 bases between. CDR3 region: CASSLVVTISETQYF. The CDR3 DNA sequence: TGTGCCAGCAGCTTAGTAGTGACTATTTCAGAGACCCAGTACTTC. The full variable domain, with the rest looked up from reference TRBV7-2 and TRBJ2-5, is GAGVSQSPSNKVTEKGKDVELRCDPISGHTALYWYRQSLGQGLEFLIYFQGNSAPDKSGLPSDRFSAERTGGSVSTLTIQRTQQEDSAVYLCASSLVVTISETQYFGPGTRLLVL.

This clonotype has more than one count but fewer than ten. The CDR3 DNA sequence: TGTGCCAGCTCGCGGATGACTAGCGGGGGGCTCGAGCAGTACTTC. Protein: CASSRMTSGGLEQYF. The V and J genes are TRBV18 and TRBJ2-7; TRBD2 matches at 13 bases. J lost 6 bases, V lost 6 bases, and 8 bases had no gene match. This CDR3 spans 15 amino acids. CDR1 is KGHSH, CDR2 LQKENI, per germline. The whole variable domain, remainder taken from reference TRBV18 and TRBJ2-7, is NAGVMQNPRHLVRRRGQEARLRCSPMKGHSHVYWYRQLPEEGLKFMVYLQKENIIDESGMPKERFSAEFPKEGPSILRIQQVVRGDSAAYFCASSRMTSGGLEQYFGPGTRLTVT.

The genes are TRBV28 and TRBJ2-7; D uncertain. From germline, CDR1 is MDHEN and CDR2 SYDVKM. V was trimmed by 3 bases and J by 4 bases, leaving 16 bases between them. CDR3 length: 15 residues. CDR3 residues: CASSFGSQIPYEQYF. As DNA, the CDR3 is TGTGCCAGCAGTTTCGGTTCCCAAATCCCGTACGAGCAGTACTTC. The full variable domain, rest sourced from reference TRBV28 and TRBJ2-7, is DVKVTQSSRYLVKRTGEKVFLECVQDMDHENMFWYRQDPGLGLRLIYFSYDVKMKEKGDIPEGYSVSREKKERFSLILESASTNQTSMYLCASSFGSQIPYEQYFGPGTRLTVT.

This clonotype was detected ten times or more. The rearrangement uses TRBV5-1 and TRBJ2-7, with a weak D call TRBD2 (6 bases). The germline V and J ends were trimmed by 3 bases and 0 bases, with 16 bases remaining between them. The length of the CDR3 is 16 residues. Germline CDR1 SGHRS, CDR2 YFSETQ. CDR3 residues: CASSSGGVPHSYEQYF. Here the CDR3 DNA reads TGCGCCAGCAGCTCTGGAGGGGTTCCTCACTCCTACGAGCAGTACTTC.

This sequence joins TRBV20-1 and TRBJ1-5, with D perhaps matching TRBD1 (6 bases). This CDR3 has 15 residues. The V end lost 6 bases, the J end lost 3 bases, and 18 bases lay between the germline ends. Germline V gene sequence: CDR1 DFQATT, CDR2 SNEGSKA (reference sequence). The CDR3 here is CSAQRGESANQPQHF. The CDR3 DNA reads TGCAGTGCACAGAGGGGGGAGTCGGCCAATCAGCCCCAGCATTTT.

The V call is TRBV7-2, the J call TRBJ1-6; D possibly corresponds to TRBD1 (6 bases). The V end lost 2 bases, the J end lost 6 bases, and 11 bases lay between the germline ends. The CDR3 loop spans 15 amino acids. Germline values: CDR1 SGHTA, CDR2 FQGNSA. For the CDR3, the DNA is TGTGCCAGCAGCTTAATTGGGGGCAGTAATTCACCCCTCCACTTT. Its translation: CASSLIGGSNSPLHF.

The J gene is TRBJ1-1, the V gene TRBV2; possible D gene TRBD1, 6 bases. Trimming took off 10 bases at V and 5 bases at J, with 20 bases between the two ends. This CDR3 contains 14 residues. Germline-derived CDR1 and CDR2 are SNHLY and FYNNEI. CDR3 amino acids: CATADSRGRTEAFF. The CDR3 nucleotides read TGTGCCACCGCAGACTCCAGGGGCCGGACTGAAGCTTTCTTT.

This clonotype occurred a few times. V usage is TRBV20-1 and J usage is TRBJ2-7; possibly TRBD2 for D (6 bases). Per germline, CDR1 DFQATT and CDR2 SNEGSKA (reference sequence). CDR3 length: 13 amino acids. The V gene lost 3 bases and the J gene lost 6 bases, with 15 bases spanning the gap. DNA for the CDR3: TGCAGTGCTAGCGGGAGCATAAGTTTCGAGCAGTACTTC. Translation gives CSASGSISFEQYF.

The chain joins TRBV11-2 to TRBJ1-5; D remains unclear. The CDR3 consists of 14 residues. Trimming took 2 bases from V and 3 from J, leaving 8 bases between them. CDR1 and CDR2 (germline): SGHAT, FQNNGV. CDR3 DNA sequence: TGTGCCAGCAGCTTACGGGGAGCCAATCAGCCCCAGCATTTT. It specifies CASSLRGANQPQHF.

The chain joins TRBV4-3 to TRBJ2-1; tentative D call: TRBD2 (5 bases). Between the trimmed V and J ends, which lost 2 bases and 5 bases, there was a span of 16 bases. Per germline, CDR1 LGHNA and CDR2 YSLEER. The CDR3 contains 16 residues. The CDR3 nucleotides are TGCGCCAGCAGCCAATCCCTAGCTCCGGCAAACAATGAGCAGTTCTTC. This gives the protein CASSQSLAPANNEQFF.

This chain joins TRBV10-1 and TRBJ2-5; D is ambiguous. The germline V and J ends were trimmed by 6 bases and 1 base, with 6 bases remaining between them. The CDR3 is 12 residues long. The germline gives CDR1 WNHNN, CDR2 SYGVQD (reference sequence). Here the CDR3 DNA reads TGCGCCAGCAGCGCAAGCCAAGAGACCCAGTACTTC. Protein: CASSASQETQYF.